These 22 T cell receptor beta chains share one sample of origin, sequenced in a study of CD8 T cells in Susac syndrome. RNA, at about 0.45 to 1 ug, was reverse transcribed with random hexamers. TCRdb re-derived calls from the immunoSEQ multiplex PCR reads in MiXCR, one entry per CDR3 protein. The sample has approximately 160,000 distinct CDR3 sequences, 93% seen once. Sequenced input: CD4+ T cells from PBMCs. Receptor source: a human donor in good health.

V and J are TRBV5-1 and TRBJ2-7; tentatively, D is TRBD1 (6 bases). The V and J ends lost 0 bases and 5 bases respectively, with 12 bases between them. Per the germline V gene, CDR1 is SGHRS and CDR2 is YFSETQ. The CDR3 runs 14 residues. DNA of the CDR3: TGCGCCAGCAGCTTGGTGGGGGCTGGGGACGAGCAGTACTTC. The encoded protein is CASSLVGAGDEQYF.

J is TRBJ1-5 and V is TRBV2, with a possible D match to TRBD1 (5 bases). Germline V gene sequence: CDR1 SNHLY, CDR2 FYNNEI. The CDR3 spans 15 residues. The germline V and J ends were trimmed by 5 bases and 4 bases, with 15 bases remaining between them. CDR3 sequence reads: CASSRTRVENQPQHF. CDR3 coding DNA: TGTGCCAGCAGTAGGACACGGGTTGAGAATCAGCCCCAGCATTTT.

V is TRBV30 and J is TRBJ1-2; possibly TRBD1 for D (6 bases). In germline, CDR1 is GTSNPN, CDR2 SVGIG (reference sequence). V was shortened by 2 bases and J by 7 bases, with 11 bases between the two germline ends. The CDR3 contains 12 residues. CDR3 coding DNA: TGTGCCTGGAGTTCAGGGGTCCTTGGCTACACCTTC. Amino acids: CAWSSGVLGYTF.

V and J are TRBV5-4 and TRBJ1-1; D not resolved. The V end was cut by 4 bases, the J end by 1 base, with 14 bases between. The CDR3 has 15 residues. From germline, CDR1 is SGHNT and CDR2 YYREEE (reference sequence). CDR3 amino acids: CASSDPTRGNTEAFF. The CDR3, as DNA: TGTGCCAGCAGCGACCCGACGCGGGGGAACACTGAAGCTTTCTTT.

In DNA, the CDR3 is TGTGCCAGCAGCGCACAGGGGACGAACACCGGGGAGCTGTTTTTT. This codes for CASSAQGTNTGELFF. The V call is TRBV7-3, the J call TRBJ2-2, with TRBD1 identical over 7 bases. This CDR3 comprises 15 residues. With V trimmed by 5 bases and J by 0 bases, 3 bases remained unmatched. The V gene's germline CDR1 is SGHTA and CDR2 FQGTGA. Together with reference TRBV7-3 and TRBJ2-2, the CDR3 gives the full variable domain: GAGVSQTPSNKVTEKGKYVELRCDPISGHTALYWYRQSLGQGPEFLIYFQGTGAADDSGLPNDRFFAVRPEGSVSTLKIQRTERGDSAVYLCASSAQGTNTGELFFGEGSRLTVL.

The CDR3: CSARDPRGANTGELFF. The CDR3 nucleotides read TGCAGTGCTAGAGATCCCCGGGGGGCGAACACCGGGGAGCTGTTTTTT. The gene calls are TRBV20-1 and TRBJ2-2; 7 nucleotides line up with TRBD2. This CDR3 has 16 residues. Germline V gene lookup returns CDR1 DFQATT and CDR2 SNEGSKA (reference sequence). V dropped 0 bases and J dropped 0; count of bases not matched to a gene: 4.

The chain joins TRBV5-1 to TRBJ2-1, with 14 nucleotides matching TRBD2. CDR1 is SGHRS and CDR2 is YFSETQ in the germline V gene. After removal of 2 bases from V and 5 bases from J, the junction contained 12 bases not matched to a gene. The CDR3 contains 19 residues. The CDR3: CASSFRLAGGPINDNEQFF. CDR3 DNA sequence: TGCGCCAGCAGCTTCCGACTAGCGGGGGGGCCTATTAATGACAATGAGCAGTTCTTC.

The gene calls are TRBV20-1 and TRBJ1-1; weak D call: TRBD1 (5 bases). Trimming stripped 1 base from V and 5 bases from J, with 11 bases between. The CDR3 is made up of 13 amino acids. The germline V gene encodes CDR1 DFQATT and CDR2 SNEGSKA (reference sequence). The CDR3 DNA is TGCAGTGCTAGAGTCGGTGGGGGGACTGAAGCTTTCTTT. Translated, it gives CSARVGGGTEAFF.

CDR3 bases: TGTGCCAGCAGTGAATTTGGAGAGACCCAGTACTTC. Translating gives CASSEFGETQYF. The gene calls are TRBV2 and TRBJ2-5; D remains ambiguous. Germline values: CDR1 SNHLY, CDR2 FYNNEI. The CDR3 has 12 amino acids. Trimming pared 2 bases from V and 4 bases from J, leaving 5 bases between.

CDR3 loop: CSVEDRISGNTIYF. CDR3 bases: TGCAGCGTTGAAGACCGAATCTCTGGAAACACCATATATTTT. The chain employs TRBV29-1 and TRBJ1-3; D gene uncertain. The germline V gene has CDR1 SQVTM and CDR2 ANQGSEA. Trimming took 0 bases from V and 0 from J, leaving 6 bases between them. The CDR3 has 14 residues.

Only a few counts were recorded for this clonotype. The chain has TRBV4-1 and TRBJ2-7; D is perhaps TRBD1 (6 bases). Germline CDR1 reads MGHRA; CDR2 reads YSYEKL. V shed 1 base and J shed 1 base, with 11 bases lying between them. CDR3 length: 15 amino acids. CDR3 sequence (DNA): TGCGCCAGCAGCCAAGGACAGGAAGGTTCCTACGAGCAGTACTTC. Its translation is CASSQGQEGSYEQYF.

The rearrangement uses TRBV6-5 and TRBJ1-4; D unclear. The germline V gene encodes CDR1 MNHEY and CDR2 SVGAGI. The V gene lost 0 bases and the J gene lost 5 bases, with 10 bases spanning the gap. This CDR3 spans 15 amino acids. CDR3 sequence reads: CASSYSRKGNEKLFF. CDR3 sequence (DNA): TGTGCCAGCAGTTACTCGAGGAAAGGGAATGAAAAACTGTTTTTT.

CDR3 protein: CSVGLAVETQYF. CDR3 nucleotide sequence: TGCAGCGTTGGGCTAGCGGTAGAGACCCAGTACTTC. The rearrangement links TRBV29-1 to TRBJ2-5; TRBD2 matches 7 bases. The length of the CDR3 is 12 residues. The V gene end was trimmed by 4 bases and the J gene end by 4 bases; junction bases not matched to a gene: 3. CDR1 is SQVTM and CDR2 is ANQGSEA in the germline V gene.

The chain carries TRBV6-5 and TRBJ1-1; D might be TRBD1 (5 bases). Germline V CDR1 and CDR2: MNHEY, SVGAGI. This CDR3 is built from 15 residues. Deletions cut 0 bases from V and 9 bases from J, with 17 bases between. The CDR3 nucleotides are TGTGCCAGCAGTTACTCCAATCAGGGAAGCGGGAAAGCTTTCTTT. This gives the protein CASSYSNQGSGKAFF.

The chain uses TRBV3-1 and TRBJ1-1, with D hard to call. The CDR3 sequence is 16 residues long. Trimming cost V 1 base and J 14 bases, with 26 bases left between them. Per germline, CDR1 LGHDT and CDR2 YNNKEL (reference sequence). In DNA form, the CDR3 reads TGTGCCAGCAGCCAAGGGCGAGAAGAGCTGGGGATGAATGGGTTCTTT. This translates into CASSQGREELGMNGFF. Combining the CDR3 with reference TRBV3-1 and TRBJ1-1 gives the whole variable domain DTAVSQTPKYLVTQMGNDKSIKCEQNLGHDTMYWYKQDSKKFLKIMFSYNNKELIINETVPNRFSPKSPDKAHLNLHINSLELGDSAVYFCASSQGREELGMNGFFGQGTRLTVV.

V and J are TRBV7-9 and TRBJ2-3; no reliable D call. Between the trimmed V and J ends, which lost 7 bases and 2 bases, there was a span of 10 bases. This CDR3 has 13 amino acids. Germline assignment: CDR1 SEHNR and CDR2 FQNEAQ (reference sequence). Here the CDR3 reads CASKWSTTDTQYF. CDR3 in DNA: TGTGCCAGCAAGTGGAGTACCACAGATACGCAGTATTTT.

This chain links TRBV6-4 with TRBJ2-3, with D tentatively TRBD2 (6 bases). The CDR3 is made up of 16 amino acids. The germline CDR1 and CDR2 sequences are MRHNA and SNTAGT. Trimming left V 0 bases short and J 1 base short, with 11 bases between. In nucleotides, the CDR3 is TGTGCCAGCAGTGACTCGACGGGCGGGGGCACAGATACGCAGTATTTT. Its protein product is CASSDSTGGGTDTQYF.

DNA of the CDR3: TGCGCCAGCAGCCGGGACAGGGGTTTTGAAGCTTTCTTT. Translation gives CASSRDRGFEAFF. The V call is TRBV10-1, the J call TRBJ1-1; TRBD1 matches 10 bases. The germline V gene encodes CDR1 WNHNN and CDR2 SYGVQD (reference sequence). V was clipped by 6 bases and J by 7 bases; unmatched bases: 5. This CDR3 has 13 amino acids.

V gene TRBV7-9 combines with J gene TRBJ2-2; 7 bases agree with TRBD1. The CDR3 loop spans 14 amino acids. CDR1 and CDR2 (germline): SEHNR, FQNEAQ (reference sequence). V was pared by 8 bases and J by 6 bases, with 9 bases of the junction left unmatched. The CDR3: CASAAGGFPGELFF. CDR3 in DNA: TGTGCCAGCGCAGCAGGGGGATTCCCCGGGGAGCTGTTTTTT.

The DNA for the CDR3 is TGTGCCAGCAGTTATTCAGCACGGTCACCCCTCCACTTT. Amino acid sequence: CASSYSARSPLHF. The chain carries TRBV6-5 and TRBJ1-6; no definite D call. Trimming took 3 bases from V and 10 from J, leaving 10 bases between them. Germline V lookup: CDR1 MNHEY, CDR2 SVGAGI. This CDR3 is built from 13 residues.

The V gene is TRBV19, the J gene TRBJ1-5; D is ambiguous. Germline CDR1 is LNHDA and CDR2 is SQIVND (reference sequence). Trimming took off 3 bases at V and 7 bases at J, with 10 bases between the two ends. The CDR3 runs 13 residues. The CDR3 DNA sequence: TGTGCCAGTAGTATCGGTGAGGGACAGCCCCAGCATTTT. Residues: CASSIGEGQPQHF.

This clonotype was counted a single time. This chain uses TRBV5-6 with TRBJ2-3; 11 nucleotides match TRBD2. There are 16 residues in the CDR3. Trimming at V came to 3 bases and at J to 0 bases, leaving 3 bases not matched to a gene. The germline V gene has CDR1 SGHDT and CDR2 YYEEEE. Here the CDR3 DNA reads TGTGCCAGCAGCTCTAGCGGGGGGCGTAGCACAGATACGCAGTATTTT. Its protein is CASSSSGGRSTDTQYF.